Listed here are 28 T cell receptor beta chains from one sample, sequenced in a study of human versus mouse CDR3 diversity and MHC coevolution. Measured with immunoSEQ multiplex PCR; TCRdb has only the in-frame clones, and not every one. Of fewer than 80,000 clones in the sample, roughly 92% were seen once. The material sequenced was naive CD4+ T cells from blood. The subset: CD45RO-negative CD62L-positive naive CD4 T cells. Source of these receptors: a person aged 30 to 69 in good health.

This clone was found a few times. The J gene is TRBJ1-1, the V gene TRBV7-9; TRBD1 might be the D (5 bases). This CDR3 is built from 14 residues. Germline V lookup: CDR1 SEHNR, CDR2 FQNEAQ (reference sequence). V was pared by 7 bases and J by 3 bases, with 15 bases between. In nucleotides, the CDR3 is TGTGCCAGCAACCTTCTAACAGGAGACACTGAAGCTTTCTTT. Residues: CASNLLTGDTEAFF. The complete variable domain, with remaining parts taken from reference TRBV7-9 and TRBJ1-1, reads DTGVSQNPRHKITKRGQNVTFRCDPISEHNRLYWYRQTLGQGPEFLTYFQNEAQLEKSRLLSDRFSAERPKGSFSTLEIQRTEQGDSAMYLCASNLLTGDTEAFFGQGTRLTVV.

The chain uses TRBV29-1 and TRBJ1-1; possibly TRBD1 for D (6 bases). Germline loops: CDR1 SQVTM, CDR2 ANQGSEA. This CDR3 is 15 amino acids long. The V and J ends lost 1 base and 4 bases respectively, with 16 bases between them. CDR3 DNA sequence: TGCAGCGTTGAAGGGCTAGGGGGTGTGAGCACTGAAGCTTTCTTT. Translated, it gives CSVEGLGGVSTEAFF.

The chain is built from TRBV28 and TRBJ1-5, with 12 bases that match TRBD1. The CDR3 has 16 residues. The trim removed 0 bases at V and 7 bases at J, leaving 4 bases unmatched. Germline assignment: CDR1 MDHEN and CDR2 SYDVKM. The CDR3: CASSLWGQGARQPQHF. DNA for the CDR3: TGTGCCAGCAGTTTATGGGGACAGGGGGCACGACAGCCCCAGCATTTT.

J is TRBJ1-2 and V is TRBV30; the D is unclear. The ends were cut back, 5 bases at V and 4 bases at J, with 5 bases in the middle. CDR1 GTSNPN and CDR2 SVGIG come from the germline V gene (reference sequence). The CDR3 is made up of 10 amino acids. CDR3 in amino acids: CAWAGYGYTF. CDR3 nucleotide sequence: TGTGCCTGGGCCGGCTATGGCTACACCTTC.

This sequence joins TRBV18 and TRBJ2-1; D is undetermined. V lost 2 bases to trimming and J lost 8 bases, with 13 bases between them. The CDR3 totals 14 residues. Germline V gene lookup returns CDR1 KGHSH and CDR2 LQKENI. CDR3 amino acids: CASSPVRSTDEQFF. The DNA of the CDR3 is TGTGCCAGCTCACCAGTTCGTTCTACGGATGAGCAGTTCTTC.

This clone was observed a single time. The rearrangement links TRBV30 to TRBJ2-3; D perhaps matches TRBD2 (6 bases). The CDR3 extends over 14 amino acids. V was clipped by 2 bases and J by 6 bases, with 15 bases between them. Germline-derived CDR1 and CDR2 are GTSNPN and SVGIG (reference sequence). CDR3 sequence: CAWSTGASGDTQYF. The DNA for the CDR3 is TGTGCCTGGAGTACCGGGGCCAGCGGGGATACGCAGTATTTT.

CDR3 sequence reads: CASSYFRGLSYEQYF. As DNA, the CDR3 is TGTGCCAGCAGTTATTTTAGGGGCCTCTCCTACGAGCAGTACTTC. The V and J genes are TRBV6-7 and TRBJ2-7, with a weak D call TRBD1 (5 bases). TRBV6-7 is treated as an ORF (open reading frame) with a function not yet certain. V was clipped by 3 bases and J by 0 bases, with 12 bases between them. The CDR3 has 15 amino acids.

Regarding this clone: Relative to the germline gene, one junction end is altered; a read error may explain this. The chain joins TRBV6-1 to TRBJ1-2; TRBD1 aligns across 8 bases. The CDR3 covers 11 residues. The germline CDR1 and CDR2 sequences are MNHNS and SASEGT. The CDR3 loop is CASTGGYSYTF. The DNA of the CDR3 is TGTGCCAGCACAGGGGGCTATAGCTACACCTTC.

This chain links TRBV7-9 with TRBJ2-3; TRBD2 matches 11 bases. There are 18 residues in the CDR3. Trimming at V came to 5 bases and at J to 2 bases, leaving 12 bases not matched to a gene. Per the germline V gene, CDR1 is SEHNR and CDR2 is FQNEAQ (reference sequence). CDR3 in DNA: TGTGCCAGCAGCGTCAAACTCGGACTAGCGGGTAACACAGATACGCAGTATTTT. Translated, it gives CASSVKLGLAGNTDTQYF. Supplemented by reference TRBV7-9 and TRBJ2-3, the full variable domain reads DTGVSQNPRHKITKRGQNVTFRCDPISEHNRLYWYRQTLGQGPEFLTYFQNEAQLEKSRLLSDRFSAERPKGSFSTLEIQRTEQGDSAMYLCASSVKLGLAGNTDTQYFGPGTRLTVL.

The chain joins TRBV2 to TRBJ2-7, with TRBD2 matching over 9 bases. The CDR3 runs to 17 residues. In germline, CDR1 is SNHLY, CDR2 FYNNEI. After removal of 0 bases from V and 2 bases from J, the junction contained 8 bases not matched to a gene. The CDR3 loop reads CASSEALLASGTYEQYF. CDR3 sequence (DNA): TGTGCCAGCAGTGAAGCGCTTTTGGCTAGCGGGACCTACGAGCAGTACTTC.

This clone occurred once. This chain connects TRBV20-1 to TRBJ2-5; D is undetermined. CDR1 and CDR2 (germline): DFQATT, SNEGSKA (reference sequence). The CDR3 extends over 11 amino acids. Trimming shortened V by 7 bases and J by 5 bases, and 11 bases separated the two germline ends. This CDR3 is CSEGFGETQYF. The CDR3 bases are TGCAGTGAAGGATTCGGGGAGACCCAGTACTTC.

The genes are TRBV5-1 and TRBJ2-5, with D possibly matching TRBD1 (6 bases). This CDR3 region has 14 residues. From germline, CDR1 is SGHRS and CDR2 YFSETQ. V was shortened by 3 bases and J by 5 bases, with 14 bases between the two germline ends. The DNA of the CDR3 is TGCGCCAGCAGCTCAGGGGTCCAGCCCGAGACCCAGTACTTC. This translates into CASSSGVQPETQYF.

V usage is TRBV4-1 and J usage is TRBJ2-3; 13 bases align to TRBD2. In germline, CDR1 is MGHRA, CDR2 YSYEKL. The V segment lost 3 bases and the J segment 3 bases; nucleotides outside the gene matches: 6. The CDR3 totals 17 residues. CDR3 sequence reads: CASSQGLAGFKTDTQYF. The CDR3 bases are TGCGCCAGCAGCCAGGGACTAGCGGGGTTTAAAACAGATACGCAGTATTTT.

The CDR3, as DNA: TGTGCCACGGGCCCGGGACTTAACAATCAGCCCCAGCATTTT. This codes for CATGPGLNNQPQHF. The rearrangement links TRBV19 to TRBJ1-5; TRBD1 might be the D (5 bases). Trimming stripped 10 bases from V and 3 bases from J, with 16 bases between. CDR1 is LNHDA, CDR2 SQIVND, per germline (reference sequence). The CDR3 extends over 14 amino acids.

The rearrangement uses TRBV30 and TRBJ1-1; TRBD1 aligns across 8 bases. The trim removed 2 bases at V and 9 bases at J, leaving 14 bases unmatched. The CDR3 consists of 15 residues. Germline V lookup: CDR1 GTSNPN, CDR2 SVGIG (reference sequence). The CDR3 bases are TGTGCCTGGAGTCGGGTGACAGGGGTTTTTCCAAAAGCTTTCTTT. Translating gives CAWSRVTGVFPKAFF.

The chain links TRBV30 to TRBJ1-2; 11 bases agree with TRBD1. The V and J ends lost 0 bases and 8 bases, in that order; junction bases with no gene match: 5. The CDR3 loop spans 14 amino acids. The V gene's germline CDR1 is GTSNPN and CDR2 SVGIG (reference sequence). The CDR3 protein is CAWSVGQGGGGYTF. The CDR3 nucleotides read TGTGCCTGGAGTGTGGGACAGGGGGGTGGCGGCTACACCTTC.

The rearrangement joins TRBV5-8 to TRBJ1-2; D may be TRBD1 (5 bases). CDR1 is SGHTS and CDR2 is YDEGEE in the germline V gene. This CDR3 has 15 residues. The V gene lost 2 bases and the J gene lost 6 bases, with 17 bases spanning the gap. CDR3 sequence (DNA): TGTGCCAGCAGCTTCGCTCAATTAGGGGCTAATGGCTACACCTTC. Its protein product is CASSFAQLGANGYTF.

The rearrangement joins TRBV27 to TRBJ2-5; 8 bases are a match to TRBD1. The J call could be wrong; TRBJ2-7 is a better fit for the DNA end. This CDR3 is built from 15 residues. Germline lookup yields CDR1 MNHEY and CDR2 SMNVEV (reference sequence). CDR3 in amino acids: CASRPQGQEIYEQYF. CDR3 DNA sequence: TGTGCCAGCCGCCCCCAGGGACAGGAGATCTACGAGCAGTACTTC.

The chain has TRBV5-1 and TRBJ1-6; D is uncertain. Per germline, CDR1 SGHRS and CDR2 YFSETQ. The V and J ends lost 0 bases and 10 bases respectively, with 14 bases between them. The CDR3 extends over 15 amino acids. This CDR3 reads CASSLDGPPHSPLHF. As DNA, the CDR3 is TGCGCCAGCAGCTTGGATGGGCCACCCCACTCACCCCTCCACTTT.

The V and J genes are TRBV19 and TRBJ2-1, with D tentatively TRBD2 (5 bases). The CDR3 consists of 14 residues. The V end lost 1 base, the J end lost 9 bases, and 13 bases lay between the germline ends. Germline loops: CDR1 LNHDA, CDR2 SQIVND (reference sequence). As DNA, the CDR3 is TGTGCCAGTAGTATAGGCCTAGCTGAGCCTGAGCAGTTCTTC. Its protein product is CASSIGLAEPEQFF.

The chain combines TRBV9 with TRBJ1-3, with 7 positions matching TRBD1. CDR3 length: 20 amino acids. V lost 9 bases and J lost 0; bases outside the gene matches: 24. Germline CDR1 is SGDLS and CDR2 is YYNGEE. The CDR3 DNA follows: TGTGCCACCTCACGCAAGCCAGACAGGGTAATCAATCCCTCTGGAAACACCATATATTTT. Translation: CATSRKPDRVINPSGNTIYF.

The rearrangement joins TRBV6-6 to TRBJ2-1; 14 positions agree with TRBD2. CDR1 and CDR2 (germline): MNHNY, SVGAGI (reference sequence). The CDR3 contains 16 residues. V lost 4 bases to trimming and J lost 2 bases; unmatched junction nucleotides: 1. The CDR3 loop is CASSLTSGRAYNEQFF. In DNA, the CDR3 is TGTGCCAGCAGTTTGACTAGCGGGAGGGCCTACAATGAGCAGTTCTTC.

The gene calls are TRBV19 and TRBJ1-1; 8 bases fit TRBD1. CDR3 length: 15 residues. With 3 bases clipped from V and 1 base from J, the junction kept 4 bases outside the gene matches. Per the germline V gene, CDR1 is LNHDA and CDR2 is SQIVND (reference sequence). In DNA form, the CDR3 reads TGTGCCAGTAGTATCTCCGGGACAGGGAACACTGAAGCTTTCTTT. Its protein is CASSISGTGNTEAFF.

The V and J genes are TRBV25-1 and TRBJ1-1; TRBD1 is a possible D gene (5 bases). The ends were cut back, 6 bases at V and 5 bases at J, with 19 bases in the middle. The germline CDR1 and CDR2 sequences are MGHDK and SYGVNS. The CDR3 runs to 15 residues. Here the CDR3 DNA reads TGTGCCAGCAGCCCCGGGGGAGGGGTGGGGACTGAAGCTTTCTTT. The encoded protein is CASSPGGGVGTEAFF.

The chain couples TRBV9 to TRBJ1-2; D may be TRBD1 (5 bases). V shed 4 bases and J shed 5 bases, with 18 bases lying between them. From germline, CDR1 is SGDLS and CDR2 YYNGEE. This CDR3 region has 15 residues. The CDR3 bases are TGTGCCAGCAGCCCTAGAGTTGGGGGAGGTTATGGCTACACCTTC. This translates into CASSPRVGGGYGYTF.

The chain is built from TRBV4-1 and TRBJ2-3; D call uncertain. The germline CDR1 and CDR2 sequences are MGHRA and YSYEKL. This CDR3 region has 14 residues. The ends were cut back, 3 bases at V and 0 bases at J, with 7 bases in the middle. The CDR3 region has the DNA TGCGCCAGCAGCCACGTCCCTAGCACAGATACGCAGTATTTT. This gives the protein CASSHVPSTDTQYF.

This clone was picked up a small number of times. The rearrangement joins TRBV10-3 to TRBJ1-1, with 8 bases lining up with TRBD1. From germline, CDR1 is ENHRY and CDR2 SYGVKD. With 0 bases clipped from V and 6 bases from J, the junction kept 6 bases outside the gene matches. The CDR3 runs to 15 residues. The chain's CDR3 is CAISESRSGGPEAFF. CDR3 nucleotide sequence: TGTGCCATCAGTGAGTCGCGTTCAGGGGGCCCTGAAGCTTTCTTT.

The CDR3 loop is CASKDRGFPNYGYTF. The CDR3 DNA follows: TGTGCCAGTAAGGACAGGGGATTCCCTAACTATGGCTACACCTTC. The chain couples TRBV19 to TRBJ1-2; the match to TRBD1 covers 9 bases. CDR1 LNHDA and CDR2 SQIVND come from the germline V gene (reference sequence). Trimming removed 7 bases from V and 0 bases from J; junction bases left unmatched: 6. CDR3 size: 15 residues. Drawing the rest from reference TRBV19 and TRBJ1-2, the complete variable domain is DGGITQSPKYLFRKEGQNVTLSCEQNLNHDAMYWYRQDPGQGLRLIYYSQIVNDFQKGDIAEGYSVSREKKESFPLTVTSAQKNPTAFYLCASKDRGFPNYGYTFGSGTRLTVV.